The 4 T cell receptor beta chains below come from one sample, sequenced in a study of blood T cell repertoires in COVID-19. The assay was immunoSEQ multiplex PCR, and TCRdb's table has in-frame clones only and misses some. The sample lists around 300,000 clones, approximately 88% seen once, with about 1% in the top ten. Sequenced material: PBMCs or T cells enriched from blood (not recorded which). Every receptor here comes from a woman in her twenties or thirties who had recovered from COVID-19.

The CDR3 reads CASSSFLAGEVFEQFF. CDR3 DNA: TGTGCCAGCAGTTCATTCCTAGCGGGAGAAGTTTTTGAGCAGTTCTTC. The J gene is TRBJ2-1, the V gene TRBV28, with 10 bases matching TRBD2. Per the germline V gene, CDR1 is MDHEN and CDR2 is SYDVKM. The CDR3 totals 16 residues. The junction had 12 bases not matched to a gene; V was cut back by 4 bases and J by 9 bases.

This chain uses TRBV28 with TRBJ2-6, with TRBD1 matching over 7 bases. V trimming: 2 bases; J trimming: 2 bases; junction bases outside the gene matches: 3. This CDR3 contains 16 residues. Germline V gives CDR1 MDHEN, CDR2 SYDVKM. The CDR3 loop is CASSLIGTAGANVLTF. The CDR3 DNA is TGTGCCAGCAGTTTAATTGGGACAGCTGGGGCCAACGTCCTGACTTTC.

The chain employs TRBV9 and TRBJ2-5, with D tentatively TRBD2 (6 bases). Trimming cost V 0 bases and J 3 bases, with 9 bases left between them. In germline, CDR1 is SGDLS, CDR2 YYNGEE. The CDR3 consists of 14 residues. The CDR3 sequence: CASSVDGGEETQYF. The CDR3 nucleotides read TGTGCCAGCAGCGTAGACGGGGGAGAAGAGACCCAGTACTTC.

The chain links TRBV29-1 to TRBJ2-1; the match to TRBD1 covers 10 bases. The CDR3 length is 13 residues. The V segment lost 6 bases and the J segment 6 bases; nucleotides outside the gene matches: 5. The germline CDR1 and CDR2 sequences are SQVTM and ANQGSEA. The CDR3 DNA is TGCAGCGTACGGGGACAGGGGATCAATGAGCAGTTCTTC. Amino acid sequence: CSVRGQGINEQFF.